This T cell receptor (beta chain) derives from a study of blood T cell repertoires in COVID-19. Study-level background: Samples came from the United States, Italy and Spain, spanning acute and convalescent COVID-19. PBMCs, B-cell-depleted T cells, or T cells were the source of the cDNA or gDNA that made up the material.

Here immunoSEQ multiplex PCR was the method, and the copy in TCRdb shows in-frame clones only, minus some. The sample contains roughly 70,000 clones, around 74% of which appear only once. Germline CDR1 and CDR2: SGHRS and YFSETQ. The CDR3 runs to 14 residues. V lost 4 bases, J lost 8 bases, and 18 bases lay in between. Sample: peripheral blood. The source of this sequence is a man between 60 and 75 years old with COVID-19, enrolled during active disease. The chain has TRBV5-1 and TRBJ1-2; perhaps TRBD1 as D (6 bases). The CDR3 is CASSATGELGGYTF. The CDR3 DNA sequence: TGCGCCAGCAGCGCGACAGGAGAGCTCGGCGGCTACACCTTC.